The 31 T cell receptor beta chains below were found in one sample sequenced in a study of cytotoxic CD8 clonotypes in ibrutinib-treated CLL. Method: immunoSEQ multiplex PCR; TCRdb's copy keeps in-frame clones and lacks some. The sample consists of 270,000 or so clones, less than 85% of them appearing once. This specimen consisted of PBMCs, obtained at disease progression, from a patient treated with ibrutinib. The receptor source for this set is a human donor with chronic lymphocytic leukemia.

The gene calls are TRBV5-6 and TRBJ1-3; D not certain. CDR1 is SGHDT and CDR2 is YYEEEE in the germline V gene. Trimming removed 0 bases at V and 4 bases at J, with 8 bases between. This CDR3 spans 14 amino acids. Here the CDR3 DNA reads TGTGCCAGCAGCTTGGACGGTAAAGGAAACACCATATATTTT. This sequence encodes CASSLDGKGNTIYF.

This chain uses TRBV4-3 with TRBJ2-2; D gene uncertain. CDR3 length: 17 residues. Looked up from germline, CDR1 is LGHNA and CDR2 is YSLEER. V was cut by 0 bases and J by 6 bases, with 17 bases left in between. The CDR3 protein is CASSQEPIGTLAGELFF. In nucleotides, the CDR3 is TGCGCCAGCAGCCAAGAACCGATTGGAACCCTTGCCGGGGAGCTGTTTTTT.

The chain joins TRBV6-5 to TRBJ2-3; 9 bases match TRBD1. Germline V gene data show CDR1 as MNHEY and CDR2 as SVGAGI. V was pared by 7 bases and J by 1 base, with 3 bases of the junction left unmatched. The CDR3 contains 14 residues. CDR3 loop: CASMTGGRTDTQYF. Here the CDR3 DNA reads TGTGCCAGCATGACAGGGGGGCGCACAGATACGCAGTATTTT.

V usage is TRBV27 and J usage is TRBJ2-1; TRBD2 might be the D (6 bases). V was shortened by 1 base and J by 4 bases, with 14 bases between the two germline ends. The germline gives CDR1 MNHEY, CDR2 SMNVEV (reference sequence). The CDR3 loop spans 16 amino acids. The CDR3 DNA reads TGTGCCAGCAGTTTATTCGTCGGGAGTGGGTACAATGAGCAGTTCTTC. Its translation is CASSLFVGSGYNEQFF.

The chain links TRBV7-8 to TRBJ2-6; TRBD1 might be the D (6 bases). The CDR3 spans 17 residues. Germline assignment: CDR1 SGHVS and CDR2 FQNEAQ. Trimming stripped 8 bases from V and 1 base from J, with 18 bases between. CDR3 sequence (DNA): TGTGCCAGCCTCAGGGGTTTTCTCTATTCTGGGGCCAACGTCCTGACTTTC. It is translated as CASLRGFLYSGANVLTF.

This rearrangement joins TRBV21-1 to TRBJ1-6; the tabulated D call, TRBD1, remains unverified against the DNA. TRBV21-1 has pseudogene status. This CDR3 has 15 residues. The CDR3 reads CASSKSGQVASPLHF. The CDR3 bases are TGTGCCAGCAGCAAATCCGGACAGGTTGCTTCACCCCTCCACTTT.

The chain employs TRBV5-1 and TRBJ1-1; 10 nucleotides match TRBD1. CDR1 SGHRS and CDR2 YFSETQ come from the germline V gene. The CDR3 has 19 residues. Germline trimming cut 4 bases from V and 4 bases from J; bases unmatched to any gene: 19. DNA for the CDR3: TGCGCCAGCAGCCTAACACTTCCGGGACAGGGGAAACGGGTCACTGAAGCTTTCTTT. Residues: CASSLTLPGQGKRVTEAFF.

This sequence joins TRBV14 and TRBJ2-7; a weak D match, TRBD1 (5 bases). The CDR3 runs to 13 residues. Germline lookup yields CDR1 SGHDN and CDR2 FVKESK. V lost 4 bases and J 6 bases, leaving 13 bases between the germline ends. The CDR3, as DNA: TGTGCCAGCAGCCGACAGCAGTTGGGCGAGCAGTACTTC. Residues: CASSRQQLGEQYF.

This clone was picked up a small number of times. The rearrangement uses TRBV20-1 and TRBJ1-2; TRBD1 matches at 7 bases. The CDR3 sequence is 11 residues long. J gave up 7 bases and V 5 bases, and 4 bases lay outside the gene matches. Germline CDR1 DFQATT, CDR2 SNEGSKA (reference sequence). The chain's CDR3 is CSAHRTGGYTF. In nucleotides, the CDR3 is TGCAGTGCTCACCGGACAGGTGGCTACACCTTC.

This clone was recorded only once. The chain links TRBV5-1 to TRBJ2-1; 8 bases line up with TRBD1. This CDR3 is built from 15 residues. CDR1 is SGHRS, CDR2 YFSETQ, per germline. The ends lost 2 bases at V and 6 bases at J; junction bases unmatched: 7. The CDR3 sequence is CASSFPDRAGNEQFF. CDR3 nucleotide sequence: TGCGCCAGCAGCTTCCCGGACAGGGCGGGCAATGAGCAGTTCTTC.

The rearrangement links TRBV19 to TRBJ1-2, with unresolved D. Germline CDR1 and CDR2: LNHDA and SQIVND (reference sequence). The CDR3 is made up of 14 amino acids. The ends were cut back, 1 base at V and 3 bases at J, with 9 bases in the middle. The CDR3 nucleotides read TGTGCCAGTAGTATAGGAGCGAGGGACTATGGCTACACCTTC. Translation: CASSIGARDYGYTF.

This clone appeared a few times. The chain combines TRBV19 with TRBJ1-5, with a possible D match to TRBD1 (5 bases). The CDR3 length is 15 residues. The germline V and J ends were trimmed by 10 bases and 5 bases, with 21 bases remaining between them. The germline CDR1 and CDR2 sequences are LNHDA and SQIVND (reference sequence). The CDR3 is CATWSGQIGDQPQHF. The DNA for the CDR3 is TGTGCCACCTGGAGCGGGCAAATAGGGGATCAGCCCCAGCATTTT.

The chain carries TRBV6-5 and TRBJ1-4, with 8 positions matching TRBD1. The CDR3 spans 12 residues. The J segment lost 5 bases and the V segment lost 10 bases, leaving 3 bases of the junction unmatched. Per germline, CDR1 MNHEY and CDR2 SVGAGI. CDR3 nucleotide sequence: TGTGCCACACAGGGGGAGAATGAAAAACTGTTTTTT. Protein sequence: CATQGENEKLFF.

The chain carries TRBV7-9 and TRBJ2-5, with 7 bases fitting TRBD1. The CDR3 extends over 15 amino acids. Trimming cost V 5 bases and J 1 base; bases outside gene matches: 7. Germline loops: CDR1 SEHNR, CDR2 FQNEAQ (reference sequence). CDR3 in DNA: TGTGCCAGCAGCACCCCGGACAGGCCCCAAGAGACCCAGTACTTC. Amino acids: CASSTPDRPQETQYF.

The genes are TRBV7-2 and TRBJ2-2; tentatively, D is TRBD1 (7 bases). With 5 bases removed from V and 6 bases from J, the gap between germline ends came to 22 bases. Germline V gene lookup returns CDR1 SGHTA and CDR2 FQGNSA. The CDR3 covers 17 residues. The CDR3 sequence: CASSPGDSSLGSGELFF. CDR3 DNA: TGTGCCAGCAGCCCGGGGGACAGTAGCTTGGGGTCCGGGGAGCTGTTTTTT.

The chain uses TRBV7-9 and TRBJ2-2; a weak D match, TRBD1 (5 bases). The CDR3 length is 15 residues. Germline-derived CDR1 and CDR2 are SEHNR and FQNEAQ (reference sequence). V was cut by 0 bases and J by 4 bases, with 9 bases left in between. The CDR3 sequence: CASSLATVFTGELFF. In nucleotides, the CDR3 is TGTGCCAGCAGCTTAGCGACAGTATTCACCGGGGAGCTGTTTTTT.

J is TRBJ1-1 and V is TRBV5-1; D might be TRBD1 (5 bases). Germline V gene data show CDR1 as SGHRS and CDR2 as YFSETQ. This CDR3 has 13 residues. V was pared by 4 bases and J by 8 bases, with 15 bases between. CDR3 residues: CASSLVRGREAFF. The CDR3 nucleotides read TGCGCCAGCAGCCTTGTGAGGGGTCGGGAAGCTTTCTTT.

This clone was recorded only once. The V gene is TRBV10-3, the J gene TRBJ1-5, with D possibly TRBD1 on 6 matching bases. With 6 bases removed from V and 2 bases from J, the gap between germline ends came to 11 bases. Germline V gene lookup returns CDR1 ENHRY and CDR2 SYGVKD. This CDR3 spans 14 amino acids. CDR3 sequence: CAISPDSRNQPQHF. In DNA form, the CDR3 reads TGTGCCATCAGCCCGGACAGCCGCAATCAGCCCCAGCATTTT.

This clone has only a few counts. CDR3 nucleotide sequence: TGCGCCAGCAGCTTGCTCGAGACCCAGTACTTC. Its translation is CASSLLETQYF. This chain uses TRBV5-1 with TRBJ2-5; D gene ambiguous. Germline CDR1 reads SGHRS; CDR2 reads YFSETQ. CDR3 length equals 11 residues. V lost 1 base and J lost 5, with 3 bases in between.

This CDR3 is CASSPTSSYEQYF. The CDR3, as DNA: TGTGCCAGCTCACCGACTAGCTCCTACGAGCAGTACTTC. J is TRBJ2-7 and V is TRBV18, with D perhaps TRBD2 (6 bases). Trimming took off 3 bases at V and 0 bases at J, with 6 bases between the two ends. This CDR3 region has 13 residues. Germline V gives CDR1 KGHSH, CDR2 LQKENI.

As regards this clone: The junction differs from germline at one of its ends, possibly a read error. The CDR3 here is CASSPTLGGLALTF. For the CDR3, the DNA is TGTGCCAGCAGCCCCACCCTTGGGGGTCTCGCTTTAACCTTC. The rearrangement uses TRBV7-2 and TRBJ2-7; the D gene could be TRBD1 or TRBD2 (5 bases each). Germline V gives CDR1 SGHTA, CDR2 FQGNSA. The CDR3 contains 14 residues.

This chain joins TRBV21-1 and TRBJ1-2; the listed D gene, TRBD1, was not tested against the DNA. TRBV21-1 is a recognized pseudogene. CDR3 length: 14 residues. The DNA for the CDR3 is TGTGCCAGCACCCCAGACAGCGACGACTATGGCTACACCTTC. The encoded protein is CASTPDSDDYGYTF.

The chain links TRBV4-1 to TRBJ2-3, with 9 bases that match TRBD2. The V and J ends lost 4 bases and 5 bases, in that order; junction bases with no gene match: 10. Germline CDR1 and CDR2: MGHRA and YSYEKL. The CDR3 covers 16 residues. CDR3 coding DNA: TGCGCCAGCAGCCCGACGGGCGGGGGGGCTAAAGATACGCAGTATTTT. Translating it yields CASSPTGGGAKDTQYF.

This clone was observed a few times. The CDR3 is CASSPDRGGTLHF. CDR3 bases: TGTGCCAGCTCACCCGACAGGGGGGGGACCCTCCACTTT. The rearrangement uses TRBV18 and TRBJ1-6; 9 bases agree with TRBD1. Germline V gene sequence: CDR1 KGHSH, CDR2 LQKENI. V was pared by 3 bases and J by 14 bases, with 5 bases of the junction left unmatched. CDR3 length: 13 residues.

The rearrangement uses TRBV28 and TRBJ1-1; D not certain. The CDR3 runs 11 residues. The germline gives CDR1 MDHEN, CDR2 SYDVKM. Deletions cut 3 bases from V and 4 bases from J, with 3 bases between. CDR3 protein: CASSLGTEAFF. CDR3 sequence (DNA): TGTGCCAGCAGTTTGGGCACTGAAGCTTTCTTT.

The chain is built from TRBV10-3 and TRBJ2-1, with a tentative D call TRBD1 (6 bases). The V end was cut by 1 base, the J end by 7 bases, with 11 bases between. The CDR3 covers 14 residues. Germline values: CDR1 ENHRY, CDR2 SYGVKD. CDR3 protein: CAISEYGGGNEQFF. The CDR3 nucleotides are TGTGCCATCAGTGAGTATGGGGGCGGTAATGAGCAGTTCTTC.

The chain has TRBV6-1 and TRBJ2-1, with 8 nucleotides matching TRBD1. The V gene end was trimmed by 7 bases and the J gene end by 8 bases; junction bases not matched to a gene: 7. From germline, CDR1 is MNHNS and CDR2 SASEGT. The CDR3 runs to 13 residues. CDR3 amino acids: CASTWTGLDEQFF. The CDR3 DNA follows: TGTGCCAGCACCTGGACAGGGTTAGATGAGCAGTTCTTC.

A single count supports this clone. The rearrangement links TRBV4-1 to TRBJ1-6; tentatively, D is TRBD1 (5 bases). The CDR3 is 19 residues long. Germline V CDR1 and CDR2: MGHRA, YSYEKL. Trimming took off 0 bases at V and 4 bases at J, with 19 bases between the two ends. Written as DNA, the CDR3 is TGCGCCAGCAGCCAAGACACGTTTCAGGGTAGGGGATATAATTCACCCCTCCACTTT. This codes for CASSQDTFQGRGYNSPLHF.

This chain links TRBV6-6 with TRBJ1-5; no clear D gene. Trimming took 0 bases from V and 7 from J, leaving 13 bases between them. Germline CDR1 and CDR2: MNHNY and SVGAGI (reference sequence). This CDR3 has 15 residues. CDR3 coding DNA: TGTGCCAGCAGTTACTCCGCCCGGGTTGGCCAGCCCCAGCATTTT. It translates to CASSYSARVGQPQHF.

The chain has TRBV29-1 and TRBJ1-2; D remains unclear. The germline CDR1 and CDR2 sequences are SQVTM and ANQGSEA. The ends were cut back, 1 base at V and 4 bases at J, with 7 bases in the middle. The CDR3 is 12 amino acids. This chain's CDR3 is CSVEASVYGYTF. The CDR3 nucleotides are TGCAGCGTTGAAGCATCGGTCTATGGCTACACCTTC.

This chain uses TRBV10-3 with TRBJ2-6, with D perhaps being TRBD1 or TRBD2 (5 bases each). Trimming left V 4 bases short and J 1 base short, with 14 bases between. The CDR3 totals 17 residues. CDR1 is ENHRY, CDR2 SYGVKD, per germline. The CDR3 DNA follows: TGTGCCATCAGTGGGTGGGACGGTCCATCTGGGGCCAACGTCCTGACTTTC. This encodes CAISGWDGPSGANVLTF.